The clone carrying this T cell receptor (beta chain) was detected only a few times. Original processing methods: Amplified reference gene primers provided the basis for estimating nucleated cell counts. Some clones are missing from TCRdb's copy, which holds only in-frame ones; the method was immunoSEQ multiplex PCR. Clone size and the V and J calls come from that table; the DNA yielded D and trimming. The table has hundreds of thousands of clones, 80% to 90% seen once. Participant reports of clinical history set cohort assignment. The data belong to a study of blood T cell repertoires in COVID-19. Study-wide background: Sources were T cells, B-cell-depleted T cells, or PBMCs; the material itself was cDNA or gDNA.

The V end was cut by 3 bases, the J end by 0 bases, with 11 bases between. Germline V gene data show CDR1 as LGHDT and CDR2 as YNNKEL (reference sequence). The CDR3 has 16 residues. The chain combines TRBV3-1 (or the pseudogene TRBV3-2) with TRBJ2-2, with D possibly being TRBD2 (6 bases). This sequence originates from a man younger than 45 who had recovered from COVID-19. What was sequenced was PBMCs or T cells enriched from blood (not recorded which). The DNA for the CDR3 is TGTGCCAGCAGCCATAAGGGACTCGCGAACACCGGGGAGCTGTTTTTT. Protein sequence: CASSHKGLANTGELFF.